This T cell receptor beta chain came from a study of T cells in Graves' hyperthyroidism and ophthalmopathy. Amplification yielded TCR beta CDR3 regions, with RNA transcripts as the source. First-round RT-PCR targeting the TCR CDR3 was performed with the HTBI primer set. One entry per CDR3 protein results from TCRdb running MiXCR on the multiplex PCR reads. The sample consists of 400,000 to 500,000 distinct CDR3 sequences, approximately 14% of them appearing once. Study results and caveats: Model output signaled ophthalmopathy a median approximately 6 months ahead of onset. Ophthalmopathy was told apart from stable hyperthyroidism by a 13 V-J model.

On this clonotype itself: The antigen remains unidentified.

The CDR3 spans 12 residues. Germline CDR1 and CDR2: SQVTM and ANQGSEA. V lost 6 bases and J 3 bases, leaving 11 bases between the germline ends. The genes are TRBV29-1 and TRBJ1-1; D gene unclear. The sequenced sample was blood. The sequence was collected from a woman aged 18-29 years with Graves' hyperthyroidism. CDR3 in DNA: TGCAGCGTCCCGGGCCCTGACACTGAAGCTTTCTTT. It is translated as CSVPGPDTEAFF.